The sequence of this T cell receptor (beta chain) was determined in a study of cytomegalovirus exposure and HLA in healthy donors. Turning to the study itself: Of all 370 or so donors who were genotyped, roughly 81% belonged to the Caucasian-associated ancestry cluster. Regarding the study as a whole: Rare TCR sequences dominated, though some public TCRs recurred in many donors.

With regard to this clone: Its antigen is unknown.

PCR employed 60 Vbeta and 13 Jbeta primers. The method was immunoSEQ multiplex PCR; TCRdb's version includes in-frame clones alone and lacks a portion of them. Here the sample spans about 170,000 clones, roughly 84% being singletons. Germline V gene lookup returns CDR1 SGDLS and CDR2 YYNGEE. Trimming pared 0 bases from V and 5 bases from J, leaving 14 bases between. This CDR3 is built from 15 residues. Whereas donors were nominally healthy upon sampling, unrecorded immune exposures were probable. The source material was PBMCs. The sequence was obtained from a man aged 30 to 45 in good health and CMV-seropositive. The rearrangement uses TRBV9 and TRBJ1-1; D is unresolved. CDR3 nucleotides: TGTGCCAGCAGCGTAGATGGAGGGATTCGGACTGAAGCTTTCTTT. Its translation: CASSVDGGIRTEAFF.